The entry that follows covers one TCR beta chain sequence. The sample originates from a study of blood T cell repertoires in COVID-19. CDR1 is LNHDA, CDR2 SQIVND, per germline (reference sequence). After removal of 9 bases from V and 8 bases from J, the junction contained 11 bases not matched to a gene. The CDR3 has 14 amino acids. Methods used by the authors: Amplification with reference gene primers provided the estimates of nucleated cell counts. Data came from immunoSEQ multiplex PCR; TCRdb stores just in-frame clones and leaves some out. Clonal size and the V and J genes are those of that table, whereas D and trimming came from the DNA. The table lists approximately 280,000 clones, 70% to 90% of them singletons, with 2.1% in the top ten.

The gene calls are TRBV19 and TRBJ1-2; 11 bases match TRBD1. The sample was peripheral blood. This receptor was identified in a woman under 40 who had recovered from COVID-19. CDR3 residues: CASTRGQGAQGYTF. The CDR3 DNA follows: TGTGCCAGCACCCGTGGACAGGGGGCGCAAGGCTACACCTTC.